This T cell receptor (beta chain) is drawn from a study of cytomegalovirus exposure and HLA in healthy donors (dated 2017 in TCRdb). For the study in its entirety: An earlier analysis of 587 of the donors reported 276 Gb of sequence data and 117 million unique TCR beta sequences obtained from approximately 180 million T cells. Typing coverage varied by locus: about 620-630 donors for A, B, C, DRB1 and DQB1; approximately 500 for DQA1; over 600 for DPA1; roughly 450 for DPB1. A later genetic analysis took genome-wide SNP genotypes for about 65% of the 666 donors and used that subset as a discovery cohort. The aim of the study was to test whether cataloging public T cell receptors could identify signatures of past pathogen exposure. An earlier analysis of around 580 of the donors used high-throughput TCR beta sequencing to judge whether each TCR beta V gene segment behaved as functional or pseudogenic. Every discovery cohort repertoire had been produced on one sequencing platform. On average, roughly 200,000 unique TCR beta nucleotide sequences were sequenced per donor among roughly 430 genotyped donors of the cohort, with roughly 20% of those sequences being non-productive. Class I and class II HLA loci were covered by the typing at four-digit resolution. In the later analysis, no new phenotypic data were used to find candidate immune exposures; instead, reliance was placed on TCR beta sequences and their occurrence across donors. Around 300 gigabases of sequencing data and approximately 85 million unique TCR sequences were included in an early release covering several hundred HLA-typed donors. The study profiled the T cell repertoires of hundreds of subjects by immunosequencing and related them to cytomegalovirus serostatus. A handful of DR-DQ haplotypes were handled as single units for association and clustering because linkage in the cohort was strong. Along with the approximately 670-subject first cohort, a separate validation cohort of around 110 different subjects was used. To predict cytomegalovirus infection status, the study brought together high-throughput TCR immunosequencing, statistical association of individual TCRs with disease status, and machine learning. A later analysis re-analyzed previously published TCR beta repertoires from about 600 donors and added high-resolution HLA genotyping to study TCR occurrence patterns. The genetic ancestry cluster associated with self-reported Caucasian donors included 65% to 90% of the roughly 410 genotyped donors. Donor age, sex, ethnicity and CMV serostatus were compiled alongside the repertoire data.

In the germline V gene, CDR1 corresponds to MDHEN and CDR2 to SYDVKM. V is reduced by 6 bases and J by 8 bases, leaving a spacing of 16 bases between them. The CDR3 has 13 amino acids, counting the end cysteine and phenylalanine. This entry keeps only the CDR3 DNA: 39 bases, framed from base 1. Library method: the immunoSEQ multiplex PCR assay. A mixture of 60 forward primers for TCR Vbeta segments and 13 reverse primers for TCR Jbeta segments was used in the multiplex PCR. A multiplex PCR assay on genomic DNA amplified the CDR3 region of rearranged TCR beta genes. The Illumina HiSeq System was used to sequence the amplified TCR beta libraries as 87-base-pair reads. As for the original processing: In a later analysis, 77 million or so unique TCR beta chains were counted across the approximately 640 repertoires, and around 10 million of these chains were shared by at least two donors. To remove PCR and sequencing errors, raw reads were error-corrected and collapsed into unique sequences using a nearest-neighbor algorithm that merged closely related sequences. To assign V, D and J gene segments, CDR3 sequences were aligned to IMGT reference sequences. For a sequence to be retained, a match of at least six nucleotides to both a V gene segment and a J gene segment was required. Rearrangements were classified as productive when the CDR3 lacked stop codons and remained in frame with V and J, and all other rearrangements were classified as non-productive. CDR3 was defined by IMGT convention, running from the second conserved V-encoded cysteine to the conserved J-encoded phenylalanine. The earlier analysis of 587 of the donors excluded sequences that lacked an unambiguous match to a single V gene segment. An earlier analysis of about 590 of the donors classified V segments as functional when productive rearrangements were above 56.7% and as segregating when the standard deviation between donors was above 5%. A statistical classification framework was developed to diagnose cytomegalovirus status using the catalog of TCR beta chain sequences. A later analysis assigned V and J genes by comparing TCR nucleotide sequences with IMGT/GENE-DB human TR gene sequences. A later analysis assigned CDR3 sequences and most-parsimonious VDJ recombination scenarios with the TCRdist pipeline. A later analysis defined each TCR beta chain by its CDR3 amino acid sequence plus V-gene family, and excluded reads lacking a unique V-gene family. In a later analysis, 450 to 600 highly shared, low-generation-probability nucleotide sequences were removed to address suspected cross-contamination and a sequencing artifact. In a later analysis, a clonal expansion index was calculated for each public chain from normalized within-repertoire ranks of inferred template counts. A later analysis computed generation probabilities with a VDJ recombination model fitted to out-of-frame rearrangements, and checked the results against IGoR. In a later analysis, hypergeometric tests were used to score TCR-TCR, TCR-HLA and TCR-CMV co-occurrence, with a repertoire-size bias correction applied to TCR pairs. In a later analysis, false discovery rates were estimated by permuting HLA or CMV assignments 20 times. In a later analysis, co-occurring TCRs were grouped using DBSCAN, and TCRdist sequence similarity was added for clustering within HLA-allele-positive subsets. Repertoires with fewer than 30,000 or more than 120,000 public chains were left out of co-occurrence clustering, as were a handful of repertoires with anomalous nucleotide sharing. TCRdb stores this immuneACCESS table with in-frame sequences only. Part of the clones is absent; in the studies checked, under half of the shortfall reflects unresolved V genes, and no reason is known for the rest. V and J calls and clone size are those listed in that table; D and trimming were worked out from the DNA. In all, the sample holds some 40,000 clones, and around 49% of those were seen once. Roughly 6.2% of the sample goes to the ten largest clones.

The study at large found these results: According to a later analysis, most CMV-associated TCR beta chains appeared to be HLA-restricted, and the HLA associations seemed to be driven largely by CMV exposure. An association between a missense DCLRE1C variant and V-gene and J-gene trimming of TCR beta chains was found in a later genetic analysis and replicated in an independent cohort. A later analysis found that TCR association rates varied across HLA loci, with DRB1 alleles showing the most associated TCRs and HLA-C alleles the fewest. Roughly uniform sequencing depth across donors was assumed in presence/absence analyses, although this assumption may not hold. Approximately 18 rarely observed V segments, including chromosome 9 orphons, were excluded from the earlier analysis of approximately 500 of the donors because counts were too low. The classifier was reported to diagnose cytomegalovirus status with high specificity and sensitivity in both the original and validation cohorts. Because HLA typing was unavailable for some donors at each locus, only the typed subset was used in association tests. Correlated functional status among segregating V segments might be attributable to linkage disequilibrium, but an unknown experimental factor could not be ruled out. According to the authors, the approach could potentially be generalized to other disease states and immunological phenotypes. Only TCR beta chains were sequenced in this cohort, and the absence of alpha or paired-chain data limited detectable features. In a later analysis, several top co-occurrence clusters were reported to appear linked to parvovirus B19, influenza, CMV and Epstein-Barr virus. In a later analysis, HLA-associated TCR beta chains showed more clonal expansion and lower generation probabilities than non-associated chains that were equally common. A group of highly shared sequence variants was considered likely to be a technical artifact of the sequencing pipeline. In an earlier analysis of approximately 600 of the donors, most TCR beta V segments were observed in productive rearrangements about 87% or about 30% of the time, broadly matching IMGT annotations. Across donors, most TCR sequences were observed very rarely, whereas some public TCRs were present in many individuals. In the study, some 160 TCR beta chains were listed as associated with cytomegalovirus. The only immune exposure information available for the cohort was CMV serostatus. A few of the identified cytomegalovirus-associated TCR beta chains were confirmed in vitro to be specific for cytomegalovirus antigens. A further reported finding was that TCR beta sequences accurately predicted the HLA-A and HLA-B alleles for most subjects in the first cohort. Some IMGT-functional V segments, including TRBV6-2 and TRBV6-3, could not be distinguished by the 87-base-pair reads and were therefore excluded. Assigning TCR associations to individual alleles was difficult when HLA alleles, especially DR and DQ, strongly co-occurred. In a later genetic analysis, fewer N-insertions in productive TCRs were reported among donors in an Asian-associated ancestry cluster than the 666-donor mean. At a false discovery rate of 0.05, a later analysis linked some 18,000 TCR beta sequences to specific HLA alleles.

Concerning this clone: Its target antigen remains unknown. Qualities for individual bases were not recorded, and no much larger clone is one base off.

In total, roughly 710 healthy bone marrow donors made up the cohort. All cohort members were sampled while nominally healthy, although unrecorded immune exposures were likely present. The donor was CMV seropositive and was included in the group of about 290 seropositive cohort members. A peripheral blood sample was provided by each donor, and peripheral blood mononuclear cells were used for TCR beta sequencing. Genomic DNA extraction from the blood cell samples was performed with the Qiagen DNeasy Blood Extraction Kit. The clonotype originates from a woman aged 40 to 55 in good health and CMV-seropositive. Here the chain combines TRBV28 and TRBJ1-2; the D gene cannot be resolved reliably. Sequenced: PBMCs. In nucleotides, the sequence is TGTGCCAGCAGCCCAGACACTTTCAGGGGCTACACCTTC. This encodes CASSPDTFRGYTF.